The 19 T cell receptor beta chains listed next were all sequenced from one sample in a study of T cells in Graves' hyperthyroidism and ophthalmopathy (dated by TCRdb to between 2019 and 2020). The library was generated by multiplex PCR. The instrument was an Illumina HiSeq 2000. The TCR beta CDR3 regions were amplified from RNA transcripts. The TCR CDR3 was subjected to a first round of RT-PCR using the HTBI primer set and the Qiagen OneStep RT-PCR kit. TCRdb trimmed the raw reads at Q25, called clones with MiXCR and kept productive beta chains. Duplicate CDR3 protein sequences are folded into a single record with the most common DNA and genes. Within this sample are 300,000 to 400,000 distinct CDR3 sequences, with more than 11% of them counted one time only. The ten biggest clones cover approximately 23% of the sample. Source material: blood. These receptors were collected from a woman aged 30 to 39 with Graves' hyperthyroidism.

This clonotype was counted once. This sequence joins TRBV30 and TRBJ1-1; D is unclear. Trimming pared 2 bases from V and 5 bases from J, leaving 6 bases between. This CDR3 contains 11 residues. Germline V gives CDR1 GTSNPN, CDR2 SVGIG (reference sequence). CDR3 residues: CAWSPQTEAFF. The CDR3 DNA reads as TGTGCCTGGAGTCCACAGACTGAAGCTTTCTTT.

V usage is TRBV6-2 or TRBV6-3 and J usage is TRBJ2-7; D perhaps matches TRBD2 (5 bases). The V and J ends lost 4 bases and 3 bases respectively, with 10 bases between them. CDR3 length: 13 residues. Germline V lookup: CDR1 MNHEY, CDR2 SVGEGT. CDR3 sequence: CASSLDFIYEQYF. The CDR3 nucleotides read TGTGCCAGCAGTTTGGACTTCATCTACGAGCAGTACTTC.

This clonotype has more than one count but fewer than ten. V and J are TRBV11-2 and TRBJ2-2, with D unclear. CDR1 and CDR2 from the germline V gene are SGHAT and FQNNGV. This CDR3 contains 12 residues. The germline V and J ends were trimmed by 8 bases and 6 bases, with 10 bases remaining between them. The CDR3 is CASRRGPGELFF. CDR3 in DNA: TGTGCCAGCCGCCGTGGCCCCGGGGAGCTGTTTTTT.

This clonotype was recorded at least ten times. The chain couples TRBV28 to TRBJ2-2; 11 bases line up with TRBD2. CDR1 MDHEN and CDR2 SYDVKM come from the germline V gene. The CDR3 length is 16 residues. V was pared by 4 bases and J by 4 bases, with 5 bases of the junction left unmatched. The CDR3 nucleotides are TGTGCCAGCAGTTCCCTAGCGGGAGGAGGCACCGGGGAGCTGTTTTTT. It yields the protein CASSSLAGGGTGELFF.

This clonotype was detected a few times. The V call is TRBV3-1, the J call TRBJ2-1, with TRBD2 matching 12 bases. Germline-derived CDR1 and CDR2 are LGHDT and YNNKEL (reference sequence). Trimming took 2 bases from V and 7 from J; bases not matched to a gene: 3. The length of the CDR3 is 15 residues. In nucleotides, the CDR3 is TGTGCCAGCAGCCAAAGGACTAGCGGGGCTAATGAGCAGTTCTTC. It is translated as CASSQRTSGANEQFF.

This clonotype has ten or more counts. The rearrangement links TRBV2 to TRBJ1-1; no clear D. Looked up from germline, CDR1 is SNHLY and CDR2 is FYNNEI. The CDR3 loop spans 13 amino acids. Trimming removed 4 bases from V and 1 base from J, with 7 bases in between. The CDR3 DNA follows: TGTGCCAGCAGTGGGCGGAGGAACACTGAAGCTTTCTTT. Protein: CASSGRRNTEAFF.

This clonotype was counted at least ten times. This sequence joins TRBV10-3 and TRBJ1-2; the match to TRBD1 covers 9 bases. The CDR3 spans 13 residues. V gave up 8 bases and J gave up 7 bases; unmatched junction bases: 8. The germline gives CDR1 ENHRY, CDR2 SYGVKD. CDR3 protein: CAIDAGTGTGYTF. The CDR3 region has the DNA TGTGCCATCGATGCCGGGACAGGGACTGGCTACACCTTC.

This clonotype was recorded many times. CDR3 sequence: CASSSGLTNGGYTF. The DNA for the CDR3 is TGTGCCAGCAGTTCCGGACTGACGAACGGGGGCTACACCTTC. The chain joins TRBV12-3 or TRBV12-4 to TRBJ1-2, with D hard to call. The CDR3 is made up of 14 amino acids. V was shortened by 4 bases and J by 8 bases, with 17 bases between the two germline ends.

The genes are TRBV5-1 and TRBJ2-3, with D maybe TRBD1 (5 bases). This CDR3 contains 14 residues. V gave up 0 bases and J gave up 2 bases, with 7 bases separating them. CDR1 and CDR2 from the germline V gene are SGHRS and YFSETQ. CDR3 in DNA: TGCGCCAGCAGCTTGGAGGGGTACACAGATACGCAGTATTTT. Encoded protein: CASSLEGYTDTQYF.

V usage is TRBV7-6 and J usage is TRBJ2-7; a weak D match, TRBD1 (5 bases). Germline V lookup: CDR1 SGHVS, CDR2 FNYEAQ. This CDR3 is 13 amino acids long. V was cut by 3 bases and J by 5 bases, with 11 bases left in between. CDR3 coding DNA: TGTGCCAGCAGCTTTTCAGGGTTGGACGAGCAGTACTTC. This codes for CASSFSGLDEQYF.

Remarks on this clonotype: This may stem from a read error, because a much larger clone lies one nucleotide away. The CDR3 ends on some other residue instead of the conserved phenylalanine or tryptophan, so this is likely a read error. This chain joins TRBV12-5 and TRBJ2-3; tentative D call: TRBD2 (6 bases). Trimming pared 3 bases from V and 3 bases from J, leaving 10 bases between. The germline V gene has CDR1 LGHNT and CDR2 FRNRAP. This CDR3 spans 14 amino acids. The CDR3 sequence is CASGLGGKTDTQYL. The CDR3 region has the DNA TGTGCTAGTGGTTTAGGCGGGAAGACAGATACGCAGTATCTT.

Many counts were recorded for this clonotype. V and J are TRBV28 and TRBJ2-5; 14 bases are a match to TRBD2. Losses at the gene ends were 9 bases for V and 6 bases for J; bases not matched to a gene: 9. The CDR3 totals 15 residues. CDR1 and CDR2 (germline): MDHEN, SYDVKM. As DNA, the CDR3 is TGTGCCAGTTCCGGGACTAGCGGGAGTTGGAAGACCCAGTACTTC. Residues: CASSGTSGSWKTQYF.

This chain connects TRBV7-2 to TRBJ1-3, with D unclear. Between the trimmed V and J ends, which lost 3 bases and 2 bases, there was a span of 14 bases. This CDR3 region has 16 residues. CDR1 and CDR2 (germline): SGHTA, FQGNSA. CDR3 nucleotides: TGTGCCAGCAGCTTTAAATCGACGGGGACTGGAAACACCATATATTTT. This codes for CASSFKSTGTGNTIYF.

This chain connects TRBV7-9 to TRBJ2-2, with TRBD1 as a possible D gene (6 bases). From germline, CDR1 is SEHNR and CDR2 FQNEAQ (reference sequence). V dropped 4 bases and J dropped 5 bases, with 17 bases sitting between them. The CDR3 is 16 residues long. CDR3 protein: CASSSPRDIPTGELFF. The CDR3 DNA sequence: TGTGCCAGCAGCTCCCCCCGGGACATACCTACCGGGGAGCTGTTTTTT.

This clonotype was picked up a small number of times. The V gene is TRBV29-1, the J gene TRBJ1-4; D perhaps matches TRBD1 (6 bases). Germline V gives CDR1 SQVTM, CDR2 ANQGSEA. The CDR3 is 13 amino acids. Trimming left V 4 bases short and J 8 bases short, with 14 bases between. The CDR3 here is CSVATGFGEKLFF. The CDR3 DNA is TGCAGCGTTGCTACAGGGTTTGGAGAAAAACTGTTTTTT.

Points on this clonotype: A much more abundant neighbour one base away suggests this may be a read error. The V and J genes are TRBV7-9 and TRBJ2-1; D remains unclear. The CDR3 runs to 15 residues. Trimming removed 5 bases at V and 2 bases at J, with 13 bases between. Germline V CDR1 and CDR2: SEHNR, FQNEAQ (reference sequence). CDR3 residues: CASSLLVGTYNEQFF. The DNA of the CDR3 is TGTGCCAGCAGCCTTCTAGTGGGGACCTACAATGAGCAGTTCTTC.

V and J are TRBV6-1 and TRBJ2-2; D ambiguous. The V gene lost 6 bases and the J gene lost 5 bases, with 13 bases spanning the gap. The CDR3 is made up of 14 amino acids. CDR1 MNHNS and CDR2 SASEGT come from the germline V gene. The DNA for the CDR3 is TGTGCCAGCAGACTCCAACCAAGTACCGGGGAGCTGTTTTTT. It is translated as CASRLQPSTGELFF.

The table lists this clonotype with many counts. This chain's CDR3 is CASSRSGGKNIQYF. CDR3 in DNA: TGTGCCAGCAGCAGGAGCGGTGGCAAAAACATTCAGTACTTC. J is TRBJ2-4 and V is TRBV7-9, with a weak D call TRBD2 (5 bases). CDR1 is SEHNR and CDR2 is FQNEAQ in the germline V gene (reference sequence). V was shortened by 5 bases and J by 3 bases, with 11 bases between the two germline ends. The CDR3 loop spans 14 amino acids.

This clonotype was picked up many times. This chain uses TRBV6-1 with TRBJ1-4; TRBD1 matches 9 bases. Germline V CDR1 and CDR2: MNHNS, SASEGT. This CDR3 is built from 14 residues. V lost 6 bases, J lost 8 bases, and 7 bases stayed unmatched. Here the CDR3 reads CASRDRDRVEKLFF. CDR3 DNA sequence: TGTGCCAGCAGGGACCGGGACAGGGTCGAAAAACTGTTTTTT.